These T cell receptor beta chains were read from a single sample in a study of T-cell memory formation after mild COVID-19. Each CDR3 protein gets one entry after TCRdb re-called the 5' RACE reads with MiXCR. The profile covers 350,000 to 450,000 distinct CDR3 sequences, with approximately 24% appearing a single time and around 9% taken by the ten largest. Sequenced sample: PBMCs or a T cell subset sorted from them (not recorded which). All receptors derive from an adult woman who had mild COVID-19 (a few samples of this study predate the infection). Cell type and time point are not known. Each CDR3 is given with its conserved first and last residue. The D gene is left open where the match is weak. Clone size is given for some rows only: seen once, a few or many times, or a class if the clone is expanded.

J gene: TRBJ1-5; clone size: -; V gene: TRBV7-8; D gene: TRBD1; CDR3 DNA: TGTGCCAGCAGCTTTGGGGCCGGGACAGGGAATCAGCCCCAGCATTTT; CDR3 protein: CASSFGAGTGNQPQHF
J gene: TRBJ2-7; clone size: many; V gene: TRBV9; D gene: TRBD1; CDR3 DNA: TGCGCCAGCAGCCCGCGGACAGGGGGCTACGAGCAGTACTTC; CDR3 protein: CASSPRTGGYEQYF
J gene: TRBJ2-5; clone size: -; V gene: TRBV11-3; D gene: -; CDR3 DNA: TGTGCCAGCAGGTCTACCAGGGAAGAGACCCAGTACTTC; CDR3 protein: CASRSTREETQYF
J gene: TRBJ2-1; clone size: few; V gene: TRBV7-2; D gene: -; CDR3 DNA: TGTGCCAGCAGCCGCTCCGTGGTCAATGAGCAGTTCTTC; CDR3 protein: CASSRSVVNEQFF
J gene: TRBJ1-1; clone size: few; V gene: TRBV19; D gene: -; CDR3 DNA: TGTGCCAGTACCAGGCGGGCTATGGCGGACACTGAAGCTTTCTTT; CDR3 protein: CASTRRAMADTEAFF
J gene: TRBJ1-2; clone size: many; V gene: TRBV29-1; D gene: -; CDR3 DNA: TGCAGCGTTGAAGTGGACGTCGGGGGCTACACCTTC; CDR3 protein: CSVEVDVGGYTF
J gene: TRBJ1-4; clone size: -; V gene: TRBV27; D gene: TRBD1; CDR3 DNA: TGTGCCAGCAGTCCGACAGGGACTAATTGGGAAAAACTGTTTTTT; CDR3 protein: CASSPTGTNWEKLFF
J gene: TRBJ2-3; clone size: few; V gene: TRBV20-1; D gene: -; CDR3 DNA: TGCAGTGCTAGAGTTGGGTTCCCCTATCCCGGGAGCCTGGATACGCAGTATTTT; CDR3 protein: CSARVGFPYPGSLDTQYF
J gene: TRBJ1-1; clone size: -; V gene: TRBV15; D gene: -; CDR3 DNA: TGTGCCACCAGCAGAGATCGGGGAGGCCCCACTGAAGCTTTCTTT; CDR3 protein: CATSRDRGGPTEAFF
J gene: TRBJ1-1; clone size: -; V gene: TRBV12-3/TRBV12-4; D gene: TRBD1; CDR3 DNA: TGTGCCAGCAGTTCCAGACAGGGGGCGCAAGTTGAAGCTTTCTTT; CDR3 protein: CASSSRQGAQVEAFF
J gene: TRBJ1-4; clone size: few; V gene: TRBV15; D gene: -; CDR3 DNA: TGTGCCACCAGCAGACCCAATACAGGGTATAATGAAAAACTGTTTTTT; CDR3 protein: CATSRPNTGYNEKLFF
J gene: TRBJ2-1; clone size: -; V gene: TRBV12-3/TRBV12-4; D gene: -; CDR3 DNA: TGTGCCAGCAGTTTTTCGGGACTCCCAAATGAGCAGTTCTTC; CDR3 protein: CASSFSGLPNEQFF
J gene: TRBJ2-5; clone size: few; V gene: TRBV24-1; D gene: TRBD1; CDR3 DNA: TGTGCCACCAGTGACACCGGACAGGGGAAAGGAGAGACCCAGTACTTC; CDR3 protein: CATSDTGQGKGETQYF
J gene: TRBJ2-7; clone size: once; V gene: TRBV7-8; D gene: -; CDR3 DNA: TGTGCCAGCAGCTCAAGTCAGTGGCAGTACTTC; CDR3 protein: CASSSSQWQYF
J gene: TRBJ2-3; clone size: few; V gene: TRBV6-1; D gene: -; CDR3 DNA: TGTGCCAGCAGTGAGGGGGCTGCAGATACGCAGTATTTT; CDR3 protein: CASSEGAADTQYF
J gene: TRBJ2-2; clone size: many; V gene: TRBV7-6; D gene: -; CDR3 DNA: TGTGCCAGCAGCGCGGGACAGAACACCGGGGAGCTGTTTTTT; CDR3 protein: CASSAGQNTGELFF
J gene: TRBJ1-5; clone size: -; V gene: TRBV24-1; D gene: -; CDR3 DNA: TGTGCCACCAGTGATTCCCTAACCTTAAATCAGCCCCAGCATTTT; CDR3 protein: CATSDSLTLNQPQHF
J gene: TRBJ2-1; clone size: -; V gene: TRBV5-1; D gene: TRBD2; CDR3 DNA: TGCGCCAGCAGCACCGGAGGGCGGGGGGGTGATGAGCAGTTCTTC; CDR3 protein: CASSTGGRGGDEQFF
J gene: TRBJ2-6; clone size: -; V gene: TRBV12-3/TRBV12-4; D gene: TRBD1; CDR3 DNA: TGTGCCAGCGGAGGACAGGGTCGTACTGGGGCCAACGTCCTGACTTTC; CDR3 protein: CASGGQGRTGANVLTF
J gene: TRBJ2-3; clone size: -; V gene: TRBV2; D gene: TRBD2; CDR3 DNA: TGTGCCAGCGCAAGAAAAGCGGGAGGCCCAGATACGCAGTATTTT; CDR3 protein: CASARKAGGPDTQYF
J gene: TRBJ2-3; clone size: few; V gene: TRBV15; D gene: -; CDR3 DNA: TGTGCCACCAGCAGAGCAGACAGATTCACAGATACGCAGTATTTT; CDR3 protein: CATSRADRFTDTQYF
J gene: TRBJ2-1; clone size: many; V gene: TRBV6-4; D gene: TRBD2; CDR3 DNA: TGTGCCAGCAGTGCGGGACTAGCGGGGAACAATGAGCAGTTCTTC; CDR3 protein: CASSAGLAGNNEQFF
J gene: TRBJ1-5; clone size: -; V gene: TRBV7-2; D gene: -; CDR3 DNA: TGTGCCAGCAGCTCCGGGACCAGCAATCAGCCCCAGCATTTT; CDR3 protein: CASSSGTSNQPQHF
J gene: TRBJ1-5; clone size: -; V gene: TRBV4-1; D gene: -; CDR3 DNA: TGCGCCAGCAGCCAAGGGCCTGGACAGAGAAGCAATCAGCCCCAGCATTTT; CDR3 protein: CASSQGPGQRSNQPQHF
J gene: TRBJ2-1; clone size: -; V gene: TRBV10-2; D gene: TRBD2; CDR3 DNA: TGCGCCAGCAGTGACGCGGGAGGCGGTTACAATGAGCAGTTCTTC; CDR3 protein: CASSDAGGGYNEQFF
J gene: TRBJ1-3; clone size: -; V gene: TRBV12-3/TRBV12-4; D gene: TRBD1; CDR3 DNA: TGTGCCAGCAGTTCAAGGACAGGGGACGAACCCTCTGGAAACACCATATATTTT; CDR3 protein: CASSSRTGDEPSGNTIYF
J gene: TRBJ1-3; clone size: -; V gene: TRBV20-1; D gene: -; CDR3 DNA: TGCAGTGCTAGAGGACCTGCGGAGGAAACGAGAGGAAACACCATATATTTT; CDR3 protein: CSARGPAEETRGNTIYF
J gene: TRBJ2-2; clone size: -; V gene: TRBV12-3/TRBV12-4; D gene: TRBD1; CDR3 DNA: TGTGCCAGCAGTTGGGACAGCACCGGGGAGCTGTTTTTT; CDR3 protein: CASSWDSTGELFF
J gene: TRBJ2-5; clone size: -; V gene: TRBV29-1; D gene: -; CDR3 DNA: TGCAGCGTTGAGAGGCACGAAGAGACCCAGTACTTC; CDR3 protein: CSVERHEETQYF
J gene: TRBJ1-4; clone size: -; V gene: TRBV5-5; D gene: TRBD1; CDR3 DNA: TGTGCCAGCAGCTCAGGGACAGGGGAGGTTTTT; CDR3 protein: CASSSGTGEVF
J gene: TRBJ1-5; clone size: -; V gene: TRBV25-1; D gene: TRBD1; CDR3 DNA: TGTGCCAGCGGAGGGACAGATAGCAATCAGCCCCAGCATTTT; CDR3 protein: CASGGTDSNQPQHF
J gene: TRBJ2-7; clone size: -; V gene: TRBV27; D gene: -; CDR3 DNA: TGTGCCAGCAGTTTTACAGGACTCCCCTACGAGCAGTACTTC; CDR3 protein: CASSFTGLPYEQYF
J gene: TRBJ2-2; clone size: few; V gene: TRBV24-1; D gene: -; CDR3 DNA: TGTGCCACCAGTCCCCCGCTGAACACCGGGGAGCTGTTTTTT; CDR3 protein: CATSPPLNTGELFF
J gene: TRBJ2-1; clone size: -; V gene: TRBV6-5; D gene: -; CDR3 DNA: TGTGCCAGCAGTTACCGGGCAGGGAACGATGAGCAGTTCTTC; CDR3 protein: CASSYRAGNDEQFF
J gene: TRBJ1-1; clone size: -; V gene: TRBV5-1; D gene: -; CDR3 DNA: TGCGCCAGCAGCTTGAAGTTTGTGTCGGACACTGAAGCTTTCTTT; CDR3 protein: CASSLKFVSDTEAFF
J gene: TRBJ2-3; clone size: -; V gene: TRBV4-1; D gene: TRBD2; CDR3 DNA: TGCGCCAGCAGCCGCCGTCTTAGCGGGGAGATGGCAGATACGCAGTATTTT; CDR3 protein: CASSRRLSGEMADTQYF
J gene: TRBJ1-1; clone size: -; V gene: TRBV5-1; D gene: -; CDR3 DNA: TGCGCCAGCAGCCAAACCTCACCGCGGGCTGAAGCTTTCTTT; CDR3 protein: CASSQTSPRAEAFF
J gene: TRBJ2-1; clone size: few; V gene: TRBV15; D gene: TRBD2; CDR3 DNA: TGTGCCACCAGCAGAGATGCTGGCGGGAGCTACAATGAGCAGTTCTTC; CDR3 protein: CATSRDAGGSYNEQFF
J gene: TRBJ2-1; clone size: few; V gene: TRBV6-5; D gene: TRBD2; CDR3 DNA: TGTGCCAGCAGACAACCCCTAGCGGGGGGGATTGAGCAGTTCTTC; CDR3 protein: CASRQPLAGGIEQFF
J gene: TRBJ1-1; clone size: -; V gene: TRBV18; D gene: -; CDR3 DNA: TGTGCCAGCTCACCACCTAGATTCCGGGACGGGGGGTTCGGTGAAGCTTTCTTT; CDR3 protein: CASSPPRFRDGGFGEAFF
J gene: TRBJ1-2; clone size: -; V gene: TRBV5-1; D gene: -; CDR3 DNA: TGCGCCAGCAGCTTGTCCAGGGGCCATGGCTACACCTTC; CDR3 protein: CASSLSRGHGYTF
J gene: TRBJ2-6; clone size: few; V gene: TRBV5-5; D gene: TRBD2; CDR3 DNA: TGTGCCAGCAGCTTCGGGACTAGCGGGGGCGTGACTGGGGCCAACGTCCTGACTTTC; CDR3 protein: CASSFGTSGGVTGANVLTF
J gene: TRBJ1-1; clone size: few; V gene: TRBV4-1; D gene: -; CDR3 DNA: TGCGCCAGCAGCCAAAATAGTGAAGCTTTCTTT; CDR3 protein: CASSQNSEAFF
J gene: TRBJ1-1; clone size: -; V gene: TRBV6-5; D gene: -; CDR3 DNA: TGTGCCAGCAGTTACGGCGACATGAACACTGAAGCTTTCTTT; CDR3 protein: CASSYGDMNTEAFF